This T cell receptor (beta chain) was recorded in a study of blood T cell repertoires in COVID-19. At the level of the study: Donors in the United States, Italy and Spain gave samples during acute or convalescent COVID-19. Sample material is recorded as cDNA or gDNA derived from T cells, B-cell-depleted T cells, or PBMCs.

CDR1 is SGHNT, CDR2 YYREEE, per germline (reference sequence). CDR3 size: 13 residues. V was trimmed by 1 base and J by 5 bases, leaving 10 bases between them. As processed by the authors: Reference gene primer amplification gave nucleated cell count estimates. TCRdb keeps only in-frame clones here, not all; method: immunoSEQ multiplex PCR. The DNA was the basis for D and trimming; V, J and clone size are from that table. Of roughly 140,000 clones listed, around nine tenths are singletons. The sequence was obtained from a human donor in a cohort sampled during active COVID-19. The sequencing input was peripheral blood. This chain uses TRBV5-4 with TRBJ2-7; maybe TRBD1 (6 bases). The CDR3 here is CASSLQGLHEQYF. The CDR3 nucleotides read TGTGCCAGCAGCTTGCAGGGGCTGCACGAGCAGTACTTC.